This T cell receptor (beta chain) was identified during a study of blood T cell repertoires in COVID-19. On the study more broadly: Samples representing acute and convalescent COVID-19 were sourced from the United States, Italy and Spain. PBMCs, B-cell-depleted T cells, or T cells were the source of the cDNA or gDNA that made up the material.

TCRdb keeps only in-frame clones here, not all; method: immunoSEQ multiplex PCR. The sample carries around 38,000 clones, approximately 86% recorded once. Germline trimming cut 3 bases from V and 1 base from J; bases unmatched to any gene: 11. Germline CDR1 reads DFQATT; CDR2 reads SNEGSKA (reference sequence). The CDR3 spans 16 residues. Sequencing used peripheral blood. The receptor was isolated from a man aged 65 to 85 with acute or convalescent COVID-19. The rearrangement uses TRBV20-1 and TRBJ1-1; TRBD1 agrees at 7 bases. The CDR3 DNA reads TGCAGTGCTAGTAAACCTGATACAGGGGCGAACACTGAAGCTTTCTTT. The encoded protein is CSASKPDTGANTEAFF.